Listed below are T cell receptor beta chains from one sample, sequenced in a study of blood T cell repertoires in COVID-19. TCRdb's copy holds only in-frame clones and misses some; the assay was immunoSEQ multiplex PCR. The sample includes 95,000 to 150,000 clones, 80% to 90% of them seen just once. Material: peripheral blood. The receptors originated from a man in his forties with acute or convalescent COVID-19. CDR3s include the opening cysteine and the closing phenylalanine or tryptophan. Each record gives: clone size, J gene, V gene, D gene, CDR3 DNA, CDR3 protein. The D gene is left open where the match is weak. Clone size is stated in some rows and not others, as once, few, many or a class when expanded.

.,TRBJ2-2,TRBV7-8,.,TGTGCCAGCAGCTTAATCTACGGCGGCGGGGAGCTGTTTTTT,CASSLIYGGGELFF
.,TRBJ2-2,TRBV27,.,TGTGCCAGCAGTTTATACAGAACCGGGGAGCTGTTTTTT,CASSLYRTGELFF
.,TRBJ1-6,TRBV30,TRBD1,TGTGCCTGGAGTTCTGGGCAGGGGGGTTGGACCCTCCACTTT,CAWSSGQGGWTLHF
.,TRBJ1-3,TRBV10-2,.,TGCGCCAGCAGTGAGTCGGGAGGGATTAAGGGAAACACCATATATTTT,CASSESGGIKGNTIYF
.,TRBJ2-1,TRBV19,.,TGTGCCATCGGTGGGAGAAACTACAATGAGCAGTTCTTC,CAIGGRNYNEQFF
.,TRBJ2-7,TRBV6-5,TRBD1,TGTGCCAGTAACCGGGACAGTACAAGCGAGCAGTACTTC,CASNRDSTSEQYF
.,TRBJ1-6,TRBV30,.,TGTGCCTGGAGTGTAGAGGTGAATTCACCCCTCCACTTT,CAWSVEVNSPLHF
few,TRBJ1-2,TRBV7-2,.,TGTGCCAGCAGCGCAGGGAGGGGATATGGCTACACCTTC,CASSAGRGYGYTF
.,TRBJ2-3,TRBV7-8,.,TGTGCCAGCAGCTTAGTGCTAGGGGTAGGGTTAGATACGCAGTATTTT,CASSLVLGVGLDTQYF
few,TRBJ1-4,TRBV7-2,.,TGTGCCAGCAGCTTAGGTAGCTGGAGAATTAATGAAAAACTGTTTTTT,CASSLGSWRINEKLFF
.,TRBJ1-5,TRBV27,.,TGTGCCAGCAGTTTACTCGGGACAAAGAACTATCAGCCCCAGCATTTT,CASSLLGTKNYQPQHF
.,TRBJ2-6,TRBV19,.,TGTGCCAGTAGTCAGGACAGCTCTGGGGCCAACGTCCTGACTTTC,CASSQDSSGANVLTF
.,TRBJ2-2,TRBV9,TRBD1,TGTGCCAGCAGCCCAAGGGGGCGCAACACCGGGGAGCTGTTTTTT,CASSPRGRNTGELFF
.,TRBJ2-1,TRBV27,TRBD2,TGTGCCAGCAGTTCGGCCTCTAGCGGGAGGTTCGGGAATGAGCAGTTCTTC,CASSSASSGRFGNEQFF
.,TRBJ1-4,TRBV7-2,.,TGTGCCAGCAGCCCAAGCCTACCAACTAATGAAAAACTGTTTTTT,CASSPSLPTNEKLFF
.,TRBJ2-3,TRBV6-6,.,TGTGCCAGCAGTTACCAGACAGTGTCAGATACGCAGTATTTT,CASSYQTVSDTQYF
.,TRBJ2-7,TRBV6-5,TRBD2,TGTGCCAGCACCCGAGCGGGAGCCGGCAACGAGCAGTACTTC,CASTRAGAGNEQYF
few,TRBJ2-1,TRBV5-4,TRBD2,TGTGCCAGCAGCGGAAGCCTTAGCGGGAGTGGGAATGAGCAGTTCTTC,CASSGSLSGSGNEQFF
.,TRBJ1-3,TRBV19,.,TGTGCCAGTAGTACCCGGGATACTGGAAACACCATATATTTT,CASSTRDTGNTIYF
few,TRBJ2-7,TRBV30,TRBD1,TGTGCCTGGTCGGACAGGGGGCGGGAGCAGTACTTC,CAWSDRGREQYF
.,TRBJ2-1,TRBV6-5,TRBD2,TGTGCCAGCAGTTACGGGACTACCAATGAGCAGTTCTTC,CASSYGTTNEQFF
.,TRBJ2-3,TRBV7-9,.,TGTGCCAGCAGCTTGACTGCAGATACGCAGTATTTT,CASSLTADTQYF
.,TRBJ2-7,TRBV7-6,.,TGTGCCAGCAGCCCGAGCAGGGAAGGCGAGCAGTACTTC,CASSPSREGEQYF
.,TRBJ2-5,TRBV19,.,TGTGCCAGTAGCCAGGGATCTAGGGAGACCCAGTACTTC,CASSQGSRETQYF
once,TRBJ2-3,TRBV5-1,TRBD1,TGCGCCAGCAGCGTCGGGACAGGGAACACAGATACGCAGTATTTT,CASSVGTGNTDTQYF
.,TRBJ2-3,TRBV10-1,.,TGCGCCAGCAGTGAGCGGGGGGCCTCAGATACGCAGTATTTT,CASSERGASDTQYF
.,TRBJ2-2,TRBV7-9,TRBD2,TGTGCCAGCAGCTCCCTCGTCAGCGGGAGCGGTACCGGGGAGCTGTTTTTT,CASSSLVSGSGTGELFF
few,TRBJ1-4,TRBV6-5,TRBD1,TGTGCCAGCGGAAATACAGGGGGTAATGAAAAACTGTTTTTT,CASGNTGGNEKLFF
.,TRBJ1-2,TRBV5-5,TRBD1,TGTGCCAGCAGCTTTAAACAGGGGACCTATGGCTACACCTTC,CASSFKQGTYGYTF
.,TRBJ1-1,TRBV14,.,TGTGCCAGCAGCCTCCGAGGAGGCAGGGGCATCACCTCCCCTGAAGCTTTCTTT,CASSLRGGRGITSPEAFF
.,TRBJ2-5,TRBV30,.,TGTGCCTCCGACTTGCAAGAGACCCAGTACTTC,CASDLQETQYF
.,TRBJ1-1,TRBV19,.,TGTGCCAGTAGTATCAGGGGTGGCGAAGCTTTCTTT,CASSIRGGEAFF
.,TRBJ2-7,TRBV20-1,.,TGCAGTGCTAGTTCTCTAGAGGCCCGGGAGCAGTACTTC,CSASSLEAREQYF
.,TRBJ2-7,TRBV30,TRBD2,TGTGCCTGGAGTGCCCCGGCGGGAGGGCCCTCCTACGAGCAGTACTTC,CAWSAPAGGPSYEQYF
.,TRBJ2-2,TRBV7-2,TRBD2,TGTGCCAGCAGCTCCCGAGCAGCGGGGGAGAACACCGGGGAGCTGTTTTTT,CASSSRAAGENTGELFF
.,TRBJ2-2,TRBV19,.,TGTGCCACTCGGAGGGGGGGCGCGAACACCGGGGAGCTGTTTTTT,CATRRGGANTGELFF
.,TRBJ1-1,TRBV6-1,.,TGTGCCAGCAGTGAACCAGAGCGAACTGAAGCTTTCTTT,CASSEPERTEAFF
.,TRBJ1-1,TRBV6-5,.,TGTGCCAGTGAACGGGGGGTCACTGAAGCTTTCTTT,CASERGVTEAFF
.,TRBJ1-6,TRBV19,.,TGTGCCAGTAGTATAAGATCCGTCGCGGGTAGCTCACCCCTCCACTTT,CASSIRSVAGSSPLHF
.,TRBJ1-2,TRBV27,.,TGTGCCAGCAGTCCCCAGGGTCTCAGCGGCTACACCTTC,CASSPQGLSGYTF
few,TRBJ2-1,TRBV5-4,TRBD2,TGTGCCAGCAGCCCCGGGACTAGCGAGGAGCGGTCCTACAATGAGCAGTTCTTC,CASSPGTSEERSYNEQFF
.,TRBJ1-1,TRBV6-5,.,TGTGCCAGCATGATACAGGGAAACACTGAAGCTTTCTTT,CASMIQGNTEAFF
.,TRBJ2-3,TRBV2,.,TGTGCCAGCGGGTTTACTACGAGTAATTTCGATACGCAGTATTTT,CASGFTTSNFDTQYF
few,TRBJ2-3,TRBV6-5,TRBD1,TGTGCCACCCGGGACAGCAAAGGCACAGATACGCAGTATTTT,CATRDSKGTDTQYF
.,TRBJ1-3,TRBV5-6,TRBD1,TGTGCCAGCAGCCAGGAGGGGGCGTCTGGAAACACCATATATTTT,CASSQEGASGNTIYF
.,TRBJ2-7,TRBV4-2,.,TGTGCCAGCAGCCAGTCGGAGATATCATACGAGCAGTACTTC,CASSQSEISYEQYF
.,TRBJ1-6,TRBV9,.,TGTGCCAGCAGCCGACAGGAAGGCTCCTATAATTCACCCCTCCACTTT,CASSRQEGSYNSPLHF
.,TRBJ2-3,TRBV7-6,TRBD2,TGTGCCAGCAGCTTACAGACTAGCGGGGTATCAAATACGCAGTATTTT,CASSLQTSGVSNTQYF
.,TRBJ2-1,TRBV11-2,.,TGTGCCAGCAGACACGGGGCAGGGGCCTACAATGAGCAGTTCTTC,CASRHGAGAYNEQFF